The clone carrying this T cell receptor (beta chain) was seen ten or more times. What it binds is unknown. This CDR3 is built from 12 residues. Deletions cut 0 bases from V and 6 bases from J, with 4 bases between. Germline CDR1 is SGHTA and CDR2 is FQGNSA. In the library, individual cDNA molecules carried attached unique molecular identifiers. A single record per CDR3 protein comes from TCRdb applying MiXCR to the 5' RACE reads. Found here are about 49,000 distinct CDR3 sequences, about 6% of them singletons; the top ten hold about 2.8%. The data are from a study of early T cells in non-severe SARS-CoV-2 infection. Whole-study context: It was bulk RNA from unsorted whole blood that was sequenced, and the chains were unpaired. Findings and caveats of the study: Private and CD4 specificities were missed by VDJdb matching, which favored anti-spike CD8 responses.

The chain uses TRBV7-2 and TRBJ2-3; D not resolved. The sample here was whole blood, taken at baseline. The sequence derives from an adult who was a healthcare worker with PCR-confirmed SARS-CoV-2 infection or an uninfected control (not recorded which). This CDR3 is CASSLASDTQYF. The CDR3 DNA sequence: TGTGCCAGCAGCTTAGCGTCCGATACGCAGTATTTT.